The 29 T cell receptor beta chains below all came from one sample that was sequenced in a study of shared clonotypes between healthy human individuals. Clones were sequenced by immunoSEQ multiplex PCR, and TCRdb holds only the in-frame ones, with some missing. This sample yields around 940,000 clones, of which roughly 72% are seen a single time; approximately 1.5% belongs to the top ten. Sequences were obtained from memory CD4+ T cells sorted from blood. As for subset: CD45RA-negative fraction. The receptors originated from a man aged 18 to 29 in good health.

CDR3: CASSLGGSYNSPLHF. The CDR3 nucleotides read TGTGCCAGCTCCCTGGGAGGCTCCTATAATTCACCCCTCCACTTT. The chain links TRBV18 to TRBJ1-6; D is ambiguous. The CDR3 extends over 15 amino acids. Germline CDR1 and CDR2: KGHSH and LQKENI. V was clipped by 6 bases and J by 0 bases, with 9 bases between them.

The table lists this clone with a count of one. The chain has TRBV7-2 and TRBJ2-3, with 11 bases lining up with TRBD2. Germline values: CDR1 SGHTA, CDR2 FQGNSA. This CDR3 is 14 amino acids long. V was pared by 6 bases and J by 4 bases, with 3 bases of the junction left unmatched. This CDR3 reads CASRSSGRPDTQYF. In nucleotides, the CDR3 is TGTGCCAGCAGGTCTAGCGGGAGGCCAGATACGCAGTATTTT. The variable domain in full, completed from reference TRBV7-2 and TRBJ2-3, reads GAGVSQSPSNKVTEKGKDVELRCDPISGHTALYWYRQSLGQGLEFLIYFQGNSAPDKSGLPSDRFSAERTGGSVSTLTIQRTQQEDSAVYLCASRSSGRPDTQYFGPGTRLTVL.

As for this clone: At the DNA level, this CDR3 is encoded by other sequences in the same sample as well. This sequence joins TRBV5-6 and TRBJ1-5; D not certain. Trimming left V 0 bases short and J 2 bases short, with 9 bases between. The length of the CDR3 is 15 residues. Germline-derived CDR1 and CDR2 are SGHDT and YYEEEE. The CDR3 DNA reads as TGTGCCAGCAGCTTGGCCGGTGGGGGCAATCAGCCCCAGCATTTT. Its protein is CASSLAGGGNQPQHF.

The chain carries TRBV6-5 and TRBJ1-3, with unresolved D. Trimming pared 7 bases from V and 0 bases from J, leaving 10 bases between. Germline-derived CDR1 and CDR2 are MNHEY and SVGAGI. CDR3 length: 14 residues. Written as DNA, the CDR3 is TGTGCCAGCACTTCAACAAACTCTGGAAACACCATATATTTT. Its protein is CASTSTNSGNTIYF.

This clone was recorded only once. The V gene is TRBV10-3, the J gene TRBJ2-5, with D possibly being TRBD2 (6 bases). The ends were cut back, 4 bases at V and 0 bases at J, with 6 bases in the middle. Germline CDR1 is ENHRY and CDR2 is SYGVKD. This CDR3 is built from 13 residues. The CDR3 region has the DNA TGTGCCATCAGTGGGGACTACCAAGAGACCCAGTACTTC. Its protein product is CAISGDYQETQYF.

The chain joins TRBV10-2 to TRBJ1-1; D perhaps matches TRBD1 (6 bases). CDR1 and CDR2 (germline): WSHSY, SAAADI. The CDR3 sequence is 15 residues long. Trimming left V 3 bases short and J 5 bases short, with 16 bases between. Written as DNA, the CDR3 is TGCGCCAGCAGTGAATCGGCGGGGGCTGGGACTGAAGCTTTCTTT. Protein product: CASSESAGAGTEAFF.

V usage is TRBV5-8 and J usage is TRBJ1-1; perhaps TRBD1 as D (5 bases). Germline V gene data show CDR1 as SGHTS and CDR2 as YDEGEE. V was clipped by 0 bases and J by 1 base, with 10 bases between them. The CDR3 consists of 15 residues. The CDR3 DNA reads as TGTGCCAGCAGCTTGGGGAGAACAGGGAACACTGAAGCTTTCTTT. This translates into CASSLGRTGNTEAFF.

The chain couples TRBV28 to TRBJ2-6; 7 bases match TRBD1. Per the germline V gene, CDR1 is MDHEN and CDR2 is SYDVKM. The CDR3 is 17 residues long. Losses at the gene ends were 5 bases for V and 0 bases for J; bases not matched to a gene: 7. As DNA, the CDR3 is TGTGCCAGCAGTCGGACAGGCCTATCCTCTGGGGCCAACGTCCTGACTTTC. Translation: CASSRTGLSSGANVLTF.

In this sample, this clone turned up many times. V gene TRBV7-8 combines with J gene TRBJ1-1; TRBD1 matches at 9 bases. This CDR3 is built from 13 residues. Germline CDR1 reads SGHVS; CDR2 reads FQNEAQ. Germline trimming cut 8 bases from V and 11 bases from J; bases unmatched to any gene: 12. CDR3 in DNA: TGTGCCAGCGCCGACAGGGGGTGGGTTGGGGCTTTCTTT. Its translation: CASADRGWVGAFF.

A few counts support this clone. The chain employs TRBV11-1 and TRBJ2-3, with TRBD2 identical over 9 bases. Trimming removed 4 bases from V and 4 bases from J; junction bases left unmatched: 9. This CDR3 is built from 16 residues. The germline gives CDR1 SGHAT, CDR2 FQDESV (reference sequence). CDR3 protein: CASSWRGGPAADTQYF. The CDR3 DNA reads as TGTGCCAGCAGCTGGCGGGGGGGACCCGCCGCAGATACGCAGTATTTT.

This clone was detected only a few times. It is likely a read error: a sequence one base away is far more abundant. V and J are TRBV6-4 and TRBJ2-2; 9 bases agree with TRBD2. Germline V CDR1 and CDR2: MRHNA, SNTAGT. V dropped 3 bases and J dropped 6; count of bases not matched to a gene: 8. This CDR3 has 16 residues. CDR3 DNA: TGTGCCAGCAGTGAGCCTGGCGGGGGGGCCTCCGGGGAGCTGTTTTTT. It specifies CASSEPGGGASGELFF.

A single count supports this clone. The genes are TRBV6-5 and TRBJ2-1; TRBD1 matches 9 bases. V gave up 5 bases and J gave up 4 bases; unmatched junction bases: 6. CDR1 and CDR2 from the germline V gene are MNHEY and SVGAGI. The length of the CDR3 is 15 residues. The CDR3 region is CASSDYRGLYNEQFF. CDR3 nucleotide sequence: TGTGCCAGCAGTGACTACAGGGGGCTTTACAATGAGCAGTTCTTC.

This clone was counted only a few times. V and J are TRBV12-5 and TRBJ2-2; the D gene is possibly TRBD1 (6 bases). Deletions cut 8 bases from V and 1 base from J, with 17 bases between. CDR1 is LGHNT and CDR2 is FRNRAP in the germline V gene. CDR3 length: 16 amino acids. The DNA of the CDR3 is TGTGCTAGTTGTGTCGCAGCCAGGGGGAACACCGGGGAGCTGTTTTTT. It yields the protein CASCVAARGNTGELFF.

This clone occurred once. CDR3 sequence reads: CASSQDYPSSGNTIYF. CDR3 sequence (DNA): TGCGCCAGCAGCCAAGATTACCCAAGCTCTGGAAACACCATATATTTT. The rearrangement links TRBV4-3 to TRBJ1-3; D is undetermined. The CDR3 contains 16 residues. V was clipped by 0 bases and J by 0 bases, with 9 bases between them. Per germline, CDR1 LGHNA and CDR2 YSLEER.

As DNA, the CDR3 is TGTGCCAGCTCACCTACGGAGACCGGGGAGCTGTTTTTT. Translation: CASSPTETGELFF. The chain couples TRBV18 to TRBJ2-2; D is uncertain. The V end lost 3 bases, the J end lost 5 bases, and 7 bases lay between the germline ends. The CDR3 is made up of 13 amino acids. The germline CDR1 and CDR2 sequences are KGHSH and LQKENI.

This sequence joins TRBV19 and TRBJ1-1; D gene unclear. CDR1 is LNHDA and CDR2 is SQIVND in the germline V gene (reference sequence). The CDR3 is 15 amino acids. Trimming stripped 3 bases from V and 0 bases from J, with 11 bases between. CDR3 sequence (DNA): TGTGCCAGTAGTATGGAGGGTTCGCTGAACACTGAAGCTTTCTTT. Its protein is CASSMEGSLNTEAFF.

This clone was seen more than once but under ten times. The CDR3 sequence is CASTPLRDRVEAFF. Written as DNA, the CDR3 is TGTGCCAGCACACCACTCCGGGACCGCGTTGAAGCTTTCTTT. The rearrangement links TRBV7-9 to TRBJ1-1; weak D call: TRBD1 (5 bases). The V end was cut by 7 bases, the J end by 7 bases, with 19 bases between. The CDR3 is made up of 14 amino acids. The germline gives CDR1 SEHNR, CDR2 FQNEAQ (reference sequence).

A single count supports this clone. The gene calls are TRBV4-1 and TRBJ2-3; D perhaps matches TRBD1 (5 bases). The CDR3 is 14 residues long. Trimming took 0 bases from V and 5 from J, leaving 9 bases between them. CDR1 is MGHRA and CDR2 is YSYEKL in the germline V gene. DNA for the CDR3: TGCGCCAGCAGCCAAGAAAGGGGCGAAGATACGCAGTATTTT. Its translation is CASSQERGEDTQYF.

The chain carries TRBV21-1 and TRBJ2-3; TRBD1 was called by the table and not checked on the DNA. TRBV21-1 is described as a pseudogene. There are 14 residues in the CDR3. CDR3 DNA sequence: TGTGCCAGCAGGGGGACAGGGTGCCCAGATACGCAGTATTTT. This gives the protein CASRGTGCPDTQYF.

The chain combines TRBV5-6 with TRBJ2-5; the D is unclear. Germline assignment: CDR1 SGHDT and CDR2 YYEEEE. V lost 5 bases to trimming and J lost 5 bases, with 10 bases between them. The CDR3 runs to 12 residues. This CDR3 is CASSIQRETQYF. The CDR3 bases are TGTGCCAGCAGTATACAGAGGGAGACCCAGTACTTC.

The CDR3: CASSSFLNTEAFF. The CDR3 DNA is TGTGCCAGCAGTTCTTTCCTGAACACTGAAGCTTTCTTT. The gene calls are TRBV27 and TRBJ1-1; D call uncertain. The length of the CDR3 is 13 residues. V was pared by 4 bases and J by 0 bases, with 6 bases between. Germline V gene lookup returns CDR1 MNHEY and CDR2 SMNVEV (reference sequence).

The sample holds a few counts of this clone. The chain employs TRBV29-1 and TRBJ1-5; D is ambiguous. V was pared by 6 bases and J by 2 bases, with 8 bases between. Germline V CDR1 and CDR2: SQVTM, ANQGSEA. The CDR3 is 12 residues long. CDR3 coding DNA: TGCAGCGTCCAGGTGGGCAATCAGCCCCAGCATTTT. It encodes CSVQVGNQPQHF.

The chain uses TRBV12-5 and TRBJ2-7; tentative D call: TRBD1 (6 bases). The ends were cut back, 7 bases at V and 1 base at J, with 11 bases in the middle. The CDR3 sequence is 13 residues long. Germline V gene lookup returns CDR1 LGHNT and CDR2 FRNRAP. This CDR3 is CASERGKSYEQYF. The CDR3 coding sequence is TGTGCTAGTGAGAGGGGGAAATCCTACGAGCAGTACTTC.

This clone was observed a few times. The rearrangement joins TRBV9 to TRBJ2-7; unclear D gene. Germline-derived CDR1 and CDR2 are SGDLS and YYNGEE. Trimming shortened V by 1 base and J by 0 bases, and 8 bases separated the two germline ends. The CDR3 has 14 residues. CDR3 nucleotide sequence: TGTGCCAGCAGCGTACGGCAGCCCTCCTACGAGCAGTACTTC. Residues: CASSVRQPSYEQYF. Using reference TRBV9 and TRBJ2-7 for the parts outside the CDR3, the full variable domain is DSGVTQTPKHLITATGQRVTLRCSPRSGDLSVYWYQQSLDQGLQFLIQYYNGEERAKGNILERFSAQQFPDLHSELNLSSLELGDSALYFCASSVRQPSYEQYFGPGTRLTVT.

This sequence joins TRBV30 and TRBJ1-6, with D possibly matching TRBD1 (6 bases). CDR1 and CDR2 (germline): GTSNPN, SVGIG (reference sequence). The CDR3 consists of 12 residues. The V end lost 1 base, the J end lost 19 bases, and 17 bases lay between the germline ends. This chain's CDR3 is CAWSDIRQDPHF. CDR3 nucleotides: TGTGCCTGGAGTGATATTCGACAGGACCCACACTTT. Full variable domain (outside the CDR3, taken from reference TRBV30 and TRBJ1-6): SQTIHQWPATLVQPVGSPLSLECTVEGTSNPNLYWYRQAAGRGLQLLFYSVGIGQISSEVPQNLSASRPQDRQFILSSKKLLLSDSGFYLCAWSDIRQDPHFGNGTRLTVT.

J is TRBJ2-5 and V is TRBV4-2; no firm D call. This CDR3 comprises 12 residues. Looked up from germline, CDR1 is LGHNA and CDR2 is YNFKEQ. V shed 5 bases and J shed 3 bases, with 7 bases lying between them. In DNA form, the CDR3 reads TGTGCCAGCAGCAATGGGGAAGAGACCCAGTACTTC. It is translated as CASSNGEETQYF.

This clone was observed a handful of times. The chain links TRBV7-2 to TRBJ1-6, with D uncertain. The ends were cut back, 1 base at V and 10 bases at J, with 14 bases in the middle. The CDR3 covers 15 residues. CDR1 and CDR2 from the germline V gene are SGHTA and FQGNSA. CDR3 loop: CASSLEKAAQSPLHF. As DNA, the CDR3 is TGTGCCAGCAGCTTAGAGAAAGCCGCGCAGTCACCCCTCCACTTT.

This chain links TRBV21-1 with TRBJ2-7; the table calls TRBD2, which could not be checked here. TRBV21-1 is labeled a pseudogene. The CDR3 spans 17 residues. The CDR3 bases are TGTGCCAGCAGCAATCAAAGCGCGGTGAGCCGGAGCTACGAGCAGTACTTC. Translated: CASSNQSAVSRSYEQYF.

In regard to this clone: Other DNA variants within this sample encode the same CDR3. The CDR3 here is CASSRDSQETQYF. The CDR3, as DNA: TGTGCCAGCAGCCGGGACAGCCAAGAGACCCAGTACTTC. The V gene is TRBV7-9, the J gene TRBJ2-5, with 7 bases that match TRBD1. Germline trimming cut 5 bases from V and 1 base from J; bases unmatched to any gene: 1. The CDR3 covers 13 residues. The germline V gene encodes CDR1 SEHNR and CDR2 FQNEAQ (reference sequence). Drawing the rest from reference TRBV7-9 and TRBJ2-5, the complete variable domain is DTGVSQNPRHKITKRGQNVTFRCDPISEHNRLYWYRQTLGQGPEFLTYFQNEAQLEKSRLLSDRFSAERPKGSFSTLEIQRTEQGDSAMYLCASSRDSQETQYFGPGTRLLVL.